This passage covers 12 T cell receptor beta chains from one sample sequenced in a study of cytotoxic CD8 clonotypes in ibrutinib-treated CLL. Clones were sequenced by immunoSEQ multiplex PCR, and TCRdb holds only the in-frame ones, with some missing. Of roughly 97,000 clones listed, approximately 80% are singletons. The specimen comprised PBMCs, sampled after 12 months of ibrutinib treatment. These receptors were collected from a human donor with chronic lymphocytic leukemia.

In its sample, this clone was seen a few times. The chain couples TRBV27 to TRBJ2-3, with D perhaps given as TRBD1 or TRBD2 (5 bases each). CDR1 is MNHEY and CDR2 is SMNVEV in the germline V gene (reference sequence). Trimming took 6 bases from V and 13 from J, leaving 20 bases between them. The CDR3 loop spans 13 amino acids. Here the CDR3 DNA reads TGTGCCAGCAGCCTTAAGGACCCGGGACCGAAGTATTTT. Translating it yields CASSLKDPGPKYF.

The chain recombines TRBV6-6 with TRBJ2-1; TRBD2 aligns across 13 bases. V was pared by 4 bases and J by 6 bases, with 0 bases of the junction left unmatched. Per germline, CDR1 MNHNY and CDR2 SVGAGI (reference sequence). This CDR3 is 14 amino acids long. The CDR3 here is CASSWTSGSNEQFF. The CDR3 nucleotides are TGTGCCAGCAGTTGGACTAGCGGGAGCAATGAGCAGTTCTTC.

The chain joins TRBV5-1 to TRBJ2-7; 7 bases map to TRBD1. The CDR3 is 15 residues long. The germline CDR1 and CDR2 sequences are SGHRS and YFSETQ. Trimming at V came to 2 bases and at J to 3 bases, leaving 8 bases not matched to a gene. The CDR3 DNA follows: TGCGCCAGCAGCTTAGCTTCGACAGGGCTCTACGAGCAGTACTTC. Translated, it gives CASSLASTGLYEQYF.

The J gene is TRBJ1-4, the V gene TRBV19; D might be TRBD1 (5 bases). The V end was cut by 4 bases, the J end by 2 bases, with 14 bases between. The CDR3 sequence is 16 residues long. The germline CDR1 and CDR2 sequences are LNHDA and SQIVND (reference sequence). CDR3: CASSKPTVGTNEKLFF. CDR3 DNA sequence: TGTGCCAGTAGTAAACCGACAGTTGGTACTAATGAAAAACTGTTTTTT.

The genes are TRBV4-1 and TRBJ2-1; the match to TRBD2 covers 9 bases. The CDR3 has 17 residues. Germline V gene data show CDR1 as MGHRA and CDR2 as YSYEKL. Trimming took 0 bases from V and 0 from J; bases not matched to a gene: 3. CDR3 nucleotide sequence: TGCGCCAGCAGCCAAGAACCAGCGGGGGGCTCCTACAATGAGCAGTTCTTC. Encoded protein: CASSQEPAGGSYNEQFF.

This chain joins TRBV18 and TRBJ1-1, with D possibly matching TRBD1 (6 bases). Deletions cut 3 bases from V and 1 base from J, with 12 bases between. This CDR3 contains 15 residues. CDR1 and CDR2 from the germline V gene are KGHSH and LQKENI. The CDR3 bases are TGTGCCAGCTCACCCTACAGGGAATGGAACACTGAAGCTTTCTTT. Its protein product is CASSPYREWNTEAFF.

This chain links TRBV6-1 with TRBJ2-3; D is ambiguous. Germline V gives CDR1 MNHNS, CDR2 SASEGT. V lost 8 bases, J lost 3 bases, and 15 bases lay in between. The CDR3 contains 14 residues. CDR3 bases: TGTGCCAGCCAGGAGCCTGGGCAGACAGATACGCAGTATTTT. This encodes CASQEPGQTDTQYF.

The chain joins TRBV7-2 to TRBJ1-1; D gene ambiguous. Germline CDR1 reads SGHTA; CDR2 reads FQGNSA. V lost 0 bases and J lost 1, with 18 bases in between. The CDR3 is made up of 18 amino acids. Here the CDR3 DNA reads TGTGCCAGCAGCTTAGCCACAGCATATCAACCGCGGAACACTGAAGCTTTCTTT. Its translation: CASSLATAYQPRNTEAFF.

The chain recombines TRBV15 with TRBJ2-1; 7 bases agree with TRBD1. Per the germline V gene, CDR1 is LNHNV and CDR2 is YYDKDF (reference sequence). This CDR3 has 15 amino acids. V lost 2 bases to trimming and J lost 2 bases; unmatched junction nucleotides: 3. CDR3 region: CATSRPGTAYNEQFF. CDR3 DNA sequence: TGTGCCACCAGCAGACCCGGGACAGCCTACAATGAGCAGTTCTTC.

Here the CDR3 DNA reads TGTGCCAGCAGCCTCTTGGGGGGCACTGAAGCTTTCTTT. Translation gives CASSLLGGTEAFF. The rearrangement uses TRBV27 and TRBJ1-1, with D possibly TRBD1 on 5 matching bases. This CDR3 contains 13 residues. Trimming removed 6 bases from V and 4 bases from J, with 12 bases in between. CDR1 MNHEY and CDR2 SMNVEV come from the germline V gene (reference sequence).

The rearrangement uses TRBV28 and TRBJ2-7; 10 bases are a match to TRBD2. After removal of 3 bases from V and 0 bases from J, the junction contained 2 bases not matched to a gene. The CDR3 runs to 15 residues. Germline values: CDR1 MDHEN, CDR2 SYDVKM. The CDR3 loop reads CASSFLAGASYEQYF. Written as DNA, the CDR3 is TGTGCCAGCAGTTTCCTAGCGGGGGCCTCCTACGAGCAGTACTTC.

This clone appeared a few times. The chain couples TRBV7-9 to TRBJ1-1, with 8 bases matching TRBD1. The CDR3 has 16 residues. From germline, CDR1 is SEHNR and CDR2 FQNEAQ (reference sequence). The J segment lost 5 bases and the V segment lost 2 bases, leaving 10 bases of the junction unmatched. Here the CDR3 DNA reads TGTGCCAGCAGCTTACCCCCACAGGGGGAGGGGACTGAAGCTTTCTTT. Protein sequence: CASSLPPQGEGTEAFF.